This T cell receptor beta chain was profiled in a study of CD8+CD57+ T cells in acquired aplastic anemia. Study summary: Sorted CD4+ and CD8+ cells gave a mean 3.2 ug DNA, range about 0.19 to 27.4 ug.

Genomic DNA served as template for TCR beta VDJ and CDR3 profiling. TCRdb called the reads again in MiXCR, with one record for every CDR3 protein. This sample has roughly 250,000 distinct CDR3 sequences, with approximately 86% found just once. With respect to this clonotype: Its antigen is unidentified.

V shed 9 bases and J shed 16 bases, with 27 bases lying between them. The CDR3 runs 14 residues. The germline V gene has CDR1 SGHVS and CDR2 FQNEAQ. Notes on the study in general: Overlapping CD8+ CDR3 repertoires of patients and controls contained under 30 shared sequences.

Patients chosen for sequencing had shown CD8+CD57+ cell expansion by flow cytometry. As a group, the patients uniformly had severe acquired aplastic anemia. The TCR sequence derives from a human donor with aplastic anemia. The V and J genes are TRBV7-8 and TRBJ1-4; D is perhaps TRBD1 (5 bases). What was sequenced was sorted CD4+, CD8+, or CD8+CD57+ T cells (not recorded which) from PBMCs. CDR3 in amino acids: CASSAGSGTALQFF. The CDR3 DNA reads as TGTGCCAGTAGCGCCGGGTCTGGGACTGCACTCCAGTTTTTT.